This entry features one T cell receptor (beta chain) sequence. The data stem from a study of glioma-infiltrating T cells after dendritic cell vaccination. Study overall: Dendritic cells derived from monocytes and pulsed with autologous tumor lysate formed the vaccine.

CDR3 length: 16 amino acids. Germline V gene lookup returns CDR1 SGHTS and CDR2 YDEGEE. V dropped 4 bases and J dropped 0; count of bases not matched to a gene: 6. Generated by immunoSEQ multiplex PCR, the TCRdb table keeps only in-frame clones and is missing some. Of roughly 100,000 clones listed, over 75% are singletons. This specimen was blood, taken before dendritic cell vaccination. The rearrangement joins TRBV5-8 to TRBJ2-2; 7 bases map to TRBD1. This TCR came from a human donor with glioblastoma. The CDR3: CASSDGTDSNTGELFF. The CDR3 DNA sequence: TGTGCCAGCAGCGATGGGACAGACTCGAACACCGGGGAGCTGTTTTTT.